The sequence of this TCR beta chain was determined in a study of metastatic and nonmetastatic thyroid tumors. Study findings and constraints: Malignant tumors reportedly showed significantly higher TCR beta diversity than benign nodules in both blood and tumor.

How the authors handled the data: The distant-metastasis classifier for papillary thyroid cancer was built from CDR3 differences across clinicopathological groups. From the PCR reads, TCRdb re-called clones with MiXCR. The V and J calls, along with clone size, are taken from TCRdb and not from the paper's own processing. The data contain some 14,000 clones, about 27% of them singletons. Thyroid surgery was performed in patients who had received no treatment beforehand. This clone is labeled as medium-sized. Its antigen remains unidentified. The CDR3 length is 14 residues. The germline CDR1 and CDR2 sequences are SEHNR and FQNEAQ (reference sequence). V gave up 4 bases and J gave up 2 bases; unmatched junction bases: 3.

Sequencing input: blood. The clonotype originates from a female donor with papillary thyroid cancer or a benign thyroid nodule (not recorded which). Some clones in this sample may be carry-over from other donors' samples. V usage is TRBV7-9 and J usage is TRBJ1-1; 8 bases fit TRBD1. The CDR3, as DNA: TGTGCCAGCAGCTGGACAGGGATTAACACTGAAGCTTTCTTT. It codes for CASSWTGINTEAFF.